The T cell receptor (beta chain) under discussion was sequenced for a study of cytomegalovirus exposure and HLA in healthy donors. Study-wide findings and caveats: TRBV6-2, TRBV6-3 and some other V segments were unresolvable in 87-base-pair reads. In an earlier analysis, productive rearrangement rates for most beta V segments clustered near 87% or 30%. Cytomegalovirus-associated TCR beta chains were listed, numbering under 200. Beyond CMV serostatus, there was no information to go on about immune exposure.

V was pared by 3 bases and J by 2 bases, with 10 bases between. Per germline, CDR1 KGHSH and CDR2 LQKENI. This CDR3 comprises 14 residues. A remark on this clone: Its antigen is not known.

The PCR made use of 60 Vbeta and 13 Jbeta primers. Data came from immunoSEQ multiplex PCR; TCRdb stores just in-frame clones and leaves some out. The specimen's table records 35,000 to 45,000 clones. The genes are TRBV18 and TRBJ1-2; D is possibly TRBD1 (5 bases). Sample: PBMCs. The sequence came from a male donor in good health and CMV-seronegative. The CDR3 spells CASSPQEGNYGYTF. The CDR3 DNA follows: TGTGCCAGCTCACCCCAGGAGGGGAACTATGGCTACACCTTC.